These T cell receptor beta chains were read from a single sample in a study of control samples from healthy donors and cancer patients. Generated by immunoSEQ multiplex PCR, the TCRdb table keeps only in-frame clones and is missing some. This table has some 95,000 clones, roughly 92% appearing once. Sequencing was carried out using blood. These receptors were collected from a human donor in good health. The donor label of this sample is uncertain. The CDR3 runs from the conserved cysteine through the conserved F or W. Each record gives: clone size, V gene, J gene, CDR3 protein. A row's size may be missing; if present it is once, few, many or a size class.

size: NA
V: TRBV4-1
J: TRBJ1-6
CDR3: CASSQVDTEDNSPLHF

size: few
V: TRBV30
J: TRBJ1-6
CDR3: CAWRGVSSYNSPLHF

size: NA
V: TRBV15
J: TRBJ2-2
CDR3: CATRVSNTGELFF

size: NA
V: TRBV4-2
J: TRBJ2-1
CDR3: CASSQELRGGNEQFF

size: few
V: TRBV2
J: TRBJ2-3
CDR3: CASRVSSGTDTQYF

size: NA
V: TRBV5-4
J: TRBJ1-1
CDR3: CASSLFQGMNTEAFF

size: NA
V: TRBV10-3
J: TRBJ1-2
CDR3: CAITPGANYGYTF

size: NA
V: TRBV6-4
J: TRBJ2-2
CDR3: CASSEQGGTGELFF

size: NA
V: TRBV6-5
J: TRBJ2-7
CDR3: CASSYRRTGLSYEQYF

size: NA
V: TRBV19
J: TRBJ1-2
CDR3: CASSIPRTGTRVYGYTF

size: NA
V: TRBV11-2
J: TRBJ1-2
CDR3: CASSPGQGANYGYTF

size: once
V: TRBV12-5
J: TRBJ1-2
CDR3: CASGLLGQAEPNYGYTF

size: once
V: TRBV12-3/TRBV12-4
J: TRBJ2-7
CDR3: CASSAPGTGEEF

size: NA
V: TRBV10-3
J: TRBJ1-5
CDR3: CAIGTEINQPQHF

size: NA
V: TRBV10-1
J: TRBJ2-1
CDR3: CASSEGGPNNEQFF

size: once
V: TRBV9
J: TRBJ2-3
CDR3: CASSVGPRDTDTQYF

size: NA
V: TRBV14
J: TRBJ1-4
CDR3: CASSTRTAATNEKLFF

size: NA
V: TRBV12-3/TRBV12-4
J: TRBJ2-7
CDR3: CASSLGAEQYF

size: NA
V: TRBV7-3
J: TRBJ2-3
CDR3: CASSSSGGATDTQYF

size: NA
V: TRBV2
J: TRBJ2-2
CDR3: CASRPRGGPGGELFF

size: NA
V: TRBV27
J: TRBJ2-5
CDR3: CASKGIDRGQRETQYF

size: NA
V: TRBV5-4
J: TRBJ1-1
CDR3: CASSSSGYMNTEAFF

size: NA
V: TRBV7-3
J: TRBJ2-1
CDR3: CASSLNPRVNNEQFF

size: NA
V: TRBV18
J: TRBJ1-2
CDR3: CASSVGQNYGYTF

size: NA
V: TRBV27
J: TRBJ1-1
CDR3: CASSLLRGTGLMNTEAFF

size: once
V: TRBV27
J: TRBJ1-5
CDR3: CASSFRDQPQHF

size: NA
V: TRBV10-2
J: TRBJ1-5
CDR3: CASSLRGNNQPQHF

size: NA
V: TRBV19
J: TRBJ2-3
CDR3: CASSRRDSSTDTQYF

size: NA
V: TRBV7-9
J: TRBJ2-3
CDR3: CASSPSGGTDTQYF

size: NA
V: TRBV2
J: TRBJ2-5
CDR3: CASSKRGTGFETQYF

size: few
V: TRBV7-8
J: TRBJ1-1
CDR3: CASSLVPGAEAFF

size: NA
V: TRBV10-3
J: TRBJ2-3
CDR3: CAISASGGVGTDTQYF

size: NA
V: TRBV29-1
J: TRBJ2-3
CDR3: CSVLGLAAASTDTQYF

size: NA
V: TRBV19
J: TRBJ1-5
CDR3: CASSTWGNQPQHF

size: NA
V: TRBV7-9
J: TRBJ1-4
CDR3: CASSLIQREKLFF

size: once
V: TRBV6-5
J: TRBJ1-3
CDR3: CATQMGSGNTIYF

size: NA
V: TRBV5-1
J: TRBJ1-6
CDR3: CASSIGTGNASPLHF

size: NA
V: TRBV24-1
J: TRBJ2-7
CDR3: CATAGTGAEQYF

size: NA
V: TRBV20-1
J: TRBJ2-1
CDR3: CSAWRGEQFF

size: NA
V: TRBV13
J: TRBJ2-5
CDR3: CASSGQEGETQYF

size: NA
V: TRBV25-1
J: TRBJ1-4
CDR3: CASGFLEKLFF

size: NA
V: TRBV7-2
J: TRBJ1-2
CDR3: CASSLSPTDYGYTF

size: NA
V: TRBV21-1
J: TRBJ1-6
CDR3: CASSNGTGDSPLHF